The next 6 T cell receptor beta chains were all read from a single sample in a study of tumor and adjacent non-tumor tissue in lung cancer listed by TCRdb under 2018. Library generation was performed with multiplex PCR. Sequencing relied on an Illumina HiSeq 2500. TCRbeta libraries were constructed through three rounds of nested PCR with primers (Table S4) according to protocols modified from ARM-PCR. TCRdb's own reprocessing of the public reads used fastp at Q25 and MiXCR and kept productive beta chains. Rows are unified per CDR3 protein, each entry keeping the most common DNA and genes. In all, the sample holds tens of thousands of distinct CDR3 sequences, and approximately 80% of those were seen once. The ten largest clones take up approximately 55% of the sample. RNA was isolated from bulk, unsorted tissue, and RNA quality was assessed with a NanoDrop ND-1000 and an Agilent 2100. The normal lung samples consisted of distant non-tumor tissue collected more than 3 cm from the tumor edge.

The sequencing input was distant non-tumor lung tissue. The receptors come from a man in his sixties with non-small cell lung cancer.

The chain recombines TRBV11-3 with TRBJ2-5; 10 bases match TRBD1. CDR3 length equals 15 residues. The ends lost 6 bases at V and 4 bases at J; junction bases unmatched: 8. Per germline, CDR1 SGHNT and CDR2 YENEEA. The CDR3 region is CASSSGTGVPETQYF. The CDR3 coding sequence is TGTGCCAGCAGTTCAGGGACAGGGGTGCCAGAGACCCAGTACTTC.

A note on this clonotype: Being one base from a much bigger clone, this may be a read error. This chain joins TRBV7-8 and TRBJ2-1; D perhaps matches TRBD2 (6 bases). V was clipped by 6 bases and J by 5 bases, with 17 bases between them. The CDR3 runs 15 residues. Looked up from germline, CDR1 is SGHVS and CDR2 is FQNEAQ. This chain's CDR3 is CASSSPGGAHNEQFF. CDR3 sequence (DNA): TGTGCCAGCAGTTCCCCCGGGGGAGCCCACAATGAGCAGTTCTTC.

In the case of this clonotype: As the CDR3 is not closed by the conserved phenylalanine or tryptophan, this likely results from a read error. The limits of the CDR3 on the DNA are not certain, so only TCRdb's listed CDR3 is given. This chain joins TRBV28 and TRBJ2-7; the listed D gene, TRBD2, was not tested against the DNA. The CDR3 is 15 amino acids in total, end residues counted. Germline V gene lookup returns CDR1 MDHEN and CDR2 SYDVKM. The CDR3 reads CANSLDPSYSYEQYL.

A remark on this clonotype: The CDR3 ends on some other residue instead of the conserved phenylalanine or tryptophan, so this is likely a read error. The chain employs TRBV5-4 and TRBJ2-5, with D perhaps TRBD1 (5 bases). The CDR3 spans 14 residues. V was clipped by 9 bases and J by 3 bases, with 18 bases between them. Germline CDR1 reads SGHNT; CDR2 reads YYREEE (reference sequence). This CDR3 is CAIRVDLYKETQYL. In DNA form, the CDR3 reads TGTGCCATCAGGGTTGACCTGTACAAAGAGACCCAGTACTTG.

Points on this clonotype: At one end, the junction sequence differs from germline, possibly due to a read error. The V call is TRBV4-3, the J call TRBJ2-5; a possible D gene is TRBD2 (6 bases). Germline V lookup: CDR1 LGHNA, CDR2 YSLEER. This CDR3 contains 17 residues. CDR3 sequence (DNA): TGCGCCAGGAGCCAAGAATCTGGGCTCTTCTCGGGAGAGACCCAGTGCTTC. It translates to CARSQESGLFSGETQCF.

V gene TRBV28 combines with J gene TRBJ1-1; D not certain. CDR3 length: 12 residues. Trimming took 6 bases from V and 5 from J, leaving 10 bases between them. CDR1 and CDR2 from the germline V gene are MDHEN and SYDVKM. CDR3: CASSPFMTEAFF. Here the CDR3 DNA reads TGTGCCAGCAGCCCATTTATGACTGAAGCTTTCTTT. The full variable domain, its missing parts supplied by reference TRBV28 and TRBJ1-1, is DVKVTQSSRYLVKRTGEKVFLECVQDMDHENMFWYRQDPGLGLRLIYFSYDVKMKEKGDIPEGYSVSREKKERFSLILESASTNQTSMYLCASSPFMTEAFFGQGTRLTVV.